Listed here is a single T cell receptor (beta chain). Its antigen remains unknown. This CDR3 is 14 amino acids long. Germline V gene lookup returns CDR1 MGHDK and CDR2 SYGVNS. With 0 bases removed from V and 4 bases from J, the gap between germline ends came to 6 bases. Noted time point: week 5, during vaccination. In every dose of vaccine, 300 ug of mutant IDH1 20-mer peptide was given alongside topical imiquimod. Only in-frame clones appear in the TCRdb table, and some are missing; sequencing was by immunoSEQ multiplex PCR. The sample gives 50,000 or so clones, around 80% of which show up once; 6% to 7.5% is in the top ten. These data are taken from a study of a mutant IDH1 vaccine in newly diagnosed glioma. Looking at the study overall: Once 4-6 weeks had passed after radiotherapy alone, vaccination started, or it started with temozolomide cycles. Averaging roughly 40 years of age, treated patients were about 60% male and approximately 38% female.

The chain joins TRBV25-1 to TRBJ1-4; D remains unclear. The receptor was derived from a woman aged 45-65 years with glioma. Sample: PBMCs, taken from a glioma patient whose treatment included an IDH1 peptide vaccine. The CDR3 region has the DNA TGTGCCAGCAGTGAATATAGCCTTAATGAAAAACTGTTTTTT. Its protein product is CASSEYSLNEKLFF.